The 13 T cell receptor beta chains presented below share a single source sample, sequenced in a study of regulatory T cells in long-lasting Graves disease. Time point here: newly diagnosed GD, antithyroid drugs for less than 3 months. Researchers made the TCR library from RNA that was extracted from PBMCs. CDR3 regions were amplified by Arm-PCR using iRepertoire HTBI primers to build TCR beta libraries. Each CDR3 protein is one row after TCRdb ran MiXCR on the multiplex PCR reads. The sample yields hundreds of thousands of distinct CDR3 sequences, roughly 16% seen once. These data are also associated with another study on T cells in Graves' hyperthyroidism and ophthalmopathy.

The sample consisted of peripheral blood mononuclear cells (PBMCs), taken at new diagnosis, from a patient treated with antithyroid drugs. These receptors were collected from a woman aged 35-65 years with Graves disease.

This clonotype has a handful of counts. The chain has TRBV19 and TRBJ1-2, with D possibly TRBD1 on 6 matching bases. Trimming pared 3 bases from V and 8 bases from J, leaving 22 bases between. Per germline, CDR1 LNHDA and CDR2 SQIVND (reference sequence). The CDR3 is 16 amino acids. The CDR3 loop reads CASSMSFTGWDFGYTF. The CDR3 region has the DNA TGTGCCAGTAGTATGTCCTTCACAGGGTGGGATTTCGGCTACACCTTC.

V is TRBV11-2 and J is TRBJ1-4, with D perhaps TRBD1 (6 bases). CDR1 is SGHAT, CDR2 FQNNGV, per germline. Trimming cost V 6 bases and J 11 bases, with 31 bases left between them. The CDR3 spans 18 residues. The chain's CDR3 is CASRHIKDPGQLNEKLFF. CDR3 nucleotide sequence: TGTGCCAGCAGACATATAAAGGACCCGGGACAACTGAACGAGAAACTGTTTTTT.

This clonotype was counted many times. The CDR3 is CASSFTGTAYEQYF. The CDR3 DNA sequence: TGTGCCAGCAGCTTCACCGGGACAGCCTACGAGCAGTACTTC. The chain uses TRBV7-9 and TRBJ2-7; 7 nucleotides align to TRBD1. V gave up 3 bases and J gave up 2 bases; unmatched junction bases: 4. This CDR3 is built from 14 residues. Germline V gene lookup returns CDR1 SEHNR and CDR2 FQNEAQ (reference sequence).

The J gene is TRBJ1-5, the V gene TRBV24-1; D possibly corresponds to TRBD1 (6 bases). This CDR3 is built from 14 residues. V shed 12 bases and J shed 2 bases, with 16 bases lying between them. CDR1 KGHDR and CDR2 SFDVKD come from the germline V gene. The CDR3 loop reads CAAGSGAGNQPQHF. DNA of the CDR3: TGTGCCGCTGGGTCGGGGGCCGGCAATCAGCCCCAGCATTTT.

Note on this clonotype: A read error may account for a junction end that differs from germline. V is TRBV12-3 or TRBV12-4 and J is TRBJ2-1, with TRBD2 matching over 8 bases. The CDR3 length is 16 residues. Here the CDR3 reads CASSGASGGQSNEQSF. CDR3 nucleotide sequence: TGTGCCAGCAGTGGAGCAAGCGGGGGCCAAAGTAATGAGCAGTCCTTC.

In its sample, this clonotype was seen a few times. Mismatch with germline at one junction end may stem from a read error. This rearrangement joins TRBV9 to TRBJ1-2; maybe TRBD1 (6 bases). The CDR3 is made up of 17 amino acids. Germline CDR1 and CDR2: SGDLS and YYNGEE. CDR3 sequence reads: CAGSVAMDSGEYYGYTF. The CDR3 DNA follows: TGTGCCGGCAGCGTAGCTATGGATTCAGGGGAGTACTATGGCTACACCTTC.

Details on this clonotype: A much larger clone differs by one base, so this may be a read error. The V call is TRBV6-5, the J call TRBJ2-1; no clear D. The CDR3 has 15 residues. The ends were cut back, 2 bases at V and 5 bases at J, with 13 bases in the middle. Looked up from germline, CDR1 is MNHEY and CDR2 is SVGAGI. CDR3 sequence reads: CASSYPQHGNNEQFF. In DNA, the CDR3 is TGTGCCAGCAGTTACCCTCAACATGGGAACAATGAGCAGTTCTTC.

This clonotype was seen repeatedly, ten times or more. This chain's CDR3 is CASSMYWQGQTQYF. CDR3 in DNA: TGTGCCAGCAGCATGTATTGGCAGGGTCAAACCCAGTACTTC. The J gene is TRBJ2-5, the V gene TRBV2; the D gene is possibly TRBD1 (5 bases). Trimming cost V 6 bases and J 8 bases, with 19 bases left between them. Germline V gene sequence: CDR1 SNHLY, CDR2 FYNNEI. The CDR3 spans 14 residues.

The V call is TRBV12-3 or TRBV12-4, the J call TRBJ2-7; D is possibly TRBD1 (6 bases). There are 13 residues in the CDR3. Trimming took off 2 bases at V and 6 bases at J, with 11 bases between the two ends. The CDR3 here is CASSLRVGGEQYF. The CDR3 nucleotides are TGTGCCAGCAGTTTACGTGTAGGGGGCGAGCAGTACTTC.

This clonotype was counted a few times. The gene calls are TRBV6-2 or TRBV6-3 and TRBJ2-7; D is possibly TRBD2 (6 bases). The CDR3 spans 14 residues. V lost 2 bases and J lost 2, with 10 bases in between. From germline, CDR1 is MNHEY and CDR2 SVGEGT. The CDR3 nucleotides are TGTGCCAGCAGTTACGGAGGGTCCCCCTACGAGCAGTACTTC. This sequence encodes CASSYGGSPYEQYF.

This clonotype has a handful of counts. This chain uses TRBV12-3 or TRBV12-4 with TRBJ1-5; maybe TRBD1 (6 bases). This CDR3 contains 14 residues. Trimming cost V 1 base and J 9 bases, with 13 bases left between them. CDR3 bases: TGTGCCAGCAGTTTAGGCGGGGGGCTACGGCCCCAGCATTTT. Translating it yields CASSLGGGLRPQHF.

This clonotype showed up many times. This sequence joins TRBV28 and TRBJ1-1; 8 nucleotides line up with TRBD1. The CDR3 covers 12 residues. Unmatched junction bases numbered 4, after V lost 6 bases and J lost 7 bases. Germline CDR1 and CDR2: MDHEN and SYDVKM. CDR3: CASSWTGIEAFF. In DNA form, the CDR3 reads TGTGCCAGCAGCTGGACAGGGATTGAAGCTTTCTTT.

The chain uses TRBV19 and TRBJ1-5; a possible D gene is TRBD1 (5 bases). Germline values: CDR1 LNHDA, CDR2 SQIVND (reference sequence). V was shortened by 5 bases and J by 0 bases, with 8 bases between the two germline ends. There are 14 residues in the CDR3. CDR3 region: CASSGANSNQPQHF. As DNA, the CDR3 is TGTGCCAGTAGTGGGGCAAATAGCAATCAGCCCCAGCATTTT. The variable domain in full, completed from reference TRBV19 and TRBJ1-5, reads DGGITQSPKYLFRKEGQNVTLSCEQNLNHDAMYWYRQDPGQGLRLIYYSQIVNDFQKGDIAEGYSVSREKKESFPLTVTSAQKNPTAFYLCASSGANSNQPQHFGDGTRLSIL.